The clone carrying this T cell receptor beta chain was counted a few times. Its antigen is unknown. TCRdb reprocessed the 5' RACE reads via MiXCR and lists one record per CDR3 protein. The table lists about 470,000 distinct CDR3 sequences, approximately 24% of them singletons. CDR3 size: 14 residues. The V end lost 4 bases, the J end lost 0 bases, and 9 bases lay between the germline ends. The data were taken from a study of identical twins. The study's findings and limits: Cross-sectional statistics underpinned the conclusions; the same donors were not followed.

This sample also belongs to another study, concerning T cells expressing NK-cell markers. From that second work: Sorted CD3+CD56+NKG2C+, CD3+CD56+NKG2C- and CD3+CD56-NKG2C+ T-cell subsets were beta-chain profiled.

The V call is TRBV12-3 or TRBV12-4, the J call TRBJ1-1; no clear D gene. Sequenced sample: CD4+ T cells sorted from blood. This TCR was recovered from a woman under 30 in good health. Here the CDR3 reads CASSSWTLNTEAFF. The CDR3 nucleotides read TGTGCCAGCAGTTCGTGGACCCTGAACACTGAAGCTTTCTTT.